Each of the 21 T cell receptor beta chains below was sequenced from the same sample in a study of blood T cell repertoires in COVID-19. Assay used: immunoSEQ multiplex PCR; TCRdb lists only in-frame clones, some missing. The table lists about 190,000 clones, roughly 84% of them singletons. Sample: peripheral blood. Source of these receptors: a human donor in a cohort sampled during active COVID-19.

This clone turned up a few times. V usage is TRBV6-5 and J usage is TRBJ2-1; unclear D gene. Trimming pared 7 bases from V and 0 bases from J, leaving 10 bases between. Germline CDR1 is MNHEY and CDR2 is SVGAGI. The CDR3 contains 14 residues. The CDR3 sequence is CASKASHSYNEQFF. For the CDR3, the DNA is TGTGCCAGCAAAGCTTCCCACTCCTACAATGAGCAGTTCTTC.

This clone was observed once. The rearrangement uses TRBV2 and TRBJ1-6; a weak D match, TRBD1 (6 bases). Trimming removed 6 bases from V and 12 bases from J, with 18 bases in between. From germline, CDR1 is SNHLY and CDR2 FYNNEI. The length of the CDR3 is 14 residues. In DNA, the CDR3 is TGTGCCAGCAGCCGACAGGCTACCTGGGGACCCCTCCACTTT. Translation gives CASSRQATWGPLHF.

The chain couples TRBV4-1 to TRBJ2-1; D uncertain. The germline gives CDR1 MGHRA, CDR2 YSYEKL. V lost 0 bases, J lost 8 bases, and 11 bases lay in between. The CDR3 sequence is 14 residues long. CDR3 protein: CASSQELYSDEQFF. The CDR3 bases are TGCGCCAGCAGCCAAGAGCTCTACTCGGATGAGCAGTTCTTC.

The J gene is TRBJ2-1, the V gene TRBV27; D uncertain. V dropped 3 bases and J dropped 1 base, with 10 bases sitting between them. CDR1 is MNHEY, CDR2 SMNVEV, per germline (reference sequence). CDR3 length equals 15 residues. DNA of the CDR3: TGTGCCAGCAGTTTGGTGGCCGGGTCCTACAATGAGCAGTTCTTC. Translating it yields CASSLVAGSYNEQFF.

The CDR3 protein is CASSLGRSGNSYEQYF. CDR3 bases: TGTGCCAGCAGCTTGGGCCGGTCCGGGAACTCCTACGAGCAGTACTTC. The chain joins TRBV11-2 to TRBJ2-7; TRBD2 is a possible D gene (5 bases). The CDR3 totals 16 residues. In germline, CDR1 is SGHAT, CDR2 FQNNGV. V was shortened by 3 bases and J by 0 bases, with 15 bases between the two germline ends.

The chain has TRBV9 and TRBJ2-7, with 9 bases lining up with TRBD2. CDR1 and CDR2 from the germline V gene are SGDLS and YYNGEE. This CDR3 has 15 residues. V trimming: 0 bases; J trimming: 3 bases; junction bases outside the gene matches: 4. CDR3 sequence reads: CASSVGGTSIYEQYF. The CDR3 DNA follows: TGTGCCAGCAGCGTAGGTGGGACTAGCATCTACGAGCAGTACTTC. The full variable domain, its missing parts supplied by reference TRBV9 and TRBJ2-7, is DSGVTQTPKHLITATGQRVTLRCSPRSGDLSVYWYQQSLDQGLQFLIQYYNGEERAKGNILERFSAQQFPDLHSELNLSSLELGDSALYFCASSVGGTSIYEQYFGPGTRLTVT.

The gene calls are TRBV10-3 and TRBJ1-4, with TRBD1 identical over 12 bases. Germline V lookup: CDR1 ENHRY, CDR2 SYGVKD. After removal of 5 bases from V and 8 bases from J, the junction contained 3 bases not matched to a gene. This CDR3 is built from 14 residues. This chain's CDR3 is CAISPGQGAEKLFF. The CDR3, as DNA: TGTGCCATCAGTCCGGGACAGGGGGCAGAAAAACTGTTTTTT.

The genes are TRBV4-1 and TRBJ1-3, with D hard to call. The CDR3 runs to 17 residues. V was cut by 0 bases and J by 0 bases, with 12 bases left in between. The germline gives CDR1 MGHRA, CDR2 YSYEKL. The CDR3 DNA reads TGCGCCAGCAGCCAAGAAGATACAGTGCACTCTGGAAACACCATATATTTT. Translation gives CASSQEDTVHSGNTIYF.

DNA for the CDR3: TGCGCCAGCAGCTTAGGGGACATGACCTACGAGCAGTACTTC. It yields the protein CASSLGDMTYEQYF. The V call is TRBV5-1, the J call TRBJ2-7, with D possibly TRBD1 on 6 matching bases. Germline V lookup: CDR1 SGHRS, CDR2 YFSETQ. The CDR3 is 14 residues long. Trimming took off 2 bases at V and 2 bases at J, with 11 bases between the two ends. The variable domain in full, with the rest retrieved from reference TRBV5-1 and TRBJ2-7, is KAGVTQTPRYLIKTRGQQVTLSCSPISGHRSVSWYQQTPGQGLQFLFEYFSETQRNKGNFPGRFSGRQFSNSRSEMNVSTLELGDSALYLCASSLGDMTYEQYFGPGTRLTVT.

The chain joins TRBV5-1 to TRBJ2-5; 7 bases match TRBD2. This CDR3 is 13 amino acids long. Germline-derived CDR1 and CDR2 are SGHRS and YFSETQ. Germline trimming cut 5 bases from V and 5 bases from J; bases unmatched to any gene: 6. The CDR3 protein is CASRSRERETQYF. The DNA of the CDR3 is TGCGCCAGCAGATCGCGGGAGAGGGAGACCCAGTACTTC.

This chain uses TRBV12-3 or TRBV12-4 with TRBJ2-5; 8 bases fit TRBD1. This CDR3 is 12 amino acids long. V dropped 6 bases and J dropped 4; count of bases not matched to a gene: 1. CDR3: CASRGQGETQYF. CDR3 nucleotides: TGTGCCAGCAGAGGACAGGGAGAGACCCAGTACTTC.

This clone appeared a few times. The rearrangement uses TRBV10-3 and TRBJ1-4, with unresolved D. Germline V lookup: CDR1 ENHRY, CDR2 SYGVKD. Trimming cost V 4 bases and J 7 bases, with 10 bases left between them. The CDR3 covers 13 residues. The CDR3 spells CAISVNMAEKLFF. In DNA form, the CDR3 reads TGTGCCATCAGTGTGAACATGGCTGAAAAACTGTTTTTT.

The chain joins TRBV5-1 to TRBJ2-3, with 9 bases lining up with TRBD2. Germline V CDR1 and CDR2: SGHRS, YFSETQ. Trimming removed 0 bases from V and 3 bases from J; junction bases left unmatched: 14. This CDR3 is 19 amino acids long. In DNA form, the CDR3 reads TGCGCCAGCAGCTTGGCCTGGCGGGGGGGCCTAATCCGGACAGATACGCAGTATTTT. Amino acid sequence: CASSLAWRGGLIRTDTQYF.

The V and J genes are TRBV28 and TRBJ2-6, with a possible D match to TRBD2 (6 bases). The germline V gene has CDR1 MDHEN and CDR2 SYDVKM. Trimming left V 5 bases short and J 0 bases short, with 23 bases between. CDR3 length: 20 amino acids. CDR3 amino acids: CASSPGSLGRSFSGANVLTF. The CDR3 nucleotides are TGTGCCAGCAGTCCCGGGTCACTAGGGAGGTCCTTCTCTGGGGCCAACGTCCTGACTTTC.

CDR3 bases: TGTGCCAGCAGCTTGGGTCCGGGACAGGGTGGCGGTGGCTACACCTTC. It is translated as CASSLGPGQGGGGYTF. The V and J genes are TRBV5-5 and TRBJ1-2; TRBD1 agrees at 9 bases. This CDR3 is built from 16 residues. CDR1 SGHKS and CDR2 YYEKEE come from the germline V gene (reference sequence). Trimming at V came to 0 bases and at J to 7 bases, leaving 10 bases not matched to a gene. The variable domain in full, with the rest retrieved from reference TRBV5-5 and TRBJ1-2, is DAGVTQSPTHLIKTRGQQVTLRCSPISGHKSVSWYQQVLGQGPQFIFQYYEKEERGRGNFPDRFSARQFPNYSSELNVNALLLGDSALYLCASSLGPGQGGGGYTFGSGTRLTVV.

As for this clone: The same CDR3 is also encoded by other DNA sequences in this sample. The CDR3 spells CASSLTGGTGELFF. The CDR3 DNA sequence: TGTGCCAGCAGCCTCACAGGGGGCACCGGGGAGCTGTTTTTT. The chain is built from TRBV7-2 and TRBJ2-2; 8 bases are a match to TRBD1. Germline CDR1 is SGHTA and CDR2 is FQGNSA. The CDR3 runs 14 residues. V lost 5 bases to trimming and J lost 4 bases; unmatched junction nucleotides: 3.

The CDR3 DNA sequence: TGTGCCAGCTCCTCAGGGGCCCGCTACGAGCAGTACGTC. Translation gives CASSSGARYEQYV. The chain combines TRBV6-5 with TRBJ2-7; D might be TRBD1 (6 bases). Germline V gives CDR1 MNHEY, CDR2 SVGAGI. Trimming took off 8 bases at V and 3 bases at J, with 14 bases between the two ends. The CDR3 runs to 13 residues.

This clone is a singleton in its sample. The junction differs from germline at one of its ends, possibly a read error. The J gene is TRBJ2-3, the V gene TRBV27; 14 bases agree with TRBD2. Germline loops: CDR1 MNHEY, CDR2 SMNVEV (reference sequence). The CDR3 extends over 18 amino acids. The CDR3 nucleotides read TGTGCCAGCAGACCCTGGAGAGGGACTAGCGGGAGCAAAGATACGCAGTATTTT. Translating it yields CASRPWRGTSGSKDTQYF.

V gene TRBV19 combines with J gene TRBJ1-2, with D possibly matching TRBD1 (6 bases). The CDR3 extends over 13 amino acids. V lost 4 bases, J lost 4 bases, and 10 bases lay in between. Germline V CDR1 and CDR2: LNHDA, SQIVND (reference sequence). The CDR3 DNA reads TGTGCCAGTAGTAAAGGACAGTTCTATGGCTACACCTTC. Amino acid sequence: CASSKGQFYGYTF.

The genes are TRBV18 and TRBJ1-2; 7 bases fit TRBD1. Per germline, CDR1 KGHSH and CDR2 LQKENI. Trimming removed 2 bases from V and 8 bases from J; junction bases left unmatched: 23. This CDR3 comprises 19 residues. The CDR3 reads CASSPSPSDPRTGTAGYTF. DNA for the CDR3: TGTGCCAGCTCACCAAGCCCCAGCGACCCGCGGACAGGAACGGCCGGCTACACCTTC.

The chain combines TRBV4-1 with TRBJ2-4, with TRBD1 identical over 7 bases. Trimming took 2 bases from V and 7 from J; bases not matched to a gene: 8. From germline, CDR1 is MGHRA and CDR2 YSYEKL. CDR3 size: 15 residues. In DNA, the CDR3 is TGCGCCAGCAGCCAATCGACAGGGCTCCGTAACATTCAGTACTTC. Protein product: CASSQSTGLRNIQYF.